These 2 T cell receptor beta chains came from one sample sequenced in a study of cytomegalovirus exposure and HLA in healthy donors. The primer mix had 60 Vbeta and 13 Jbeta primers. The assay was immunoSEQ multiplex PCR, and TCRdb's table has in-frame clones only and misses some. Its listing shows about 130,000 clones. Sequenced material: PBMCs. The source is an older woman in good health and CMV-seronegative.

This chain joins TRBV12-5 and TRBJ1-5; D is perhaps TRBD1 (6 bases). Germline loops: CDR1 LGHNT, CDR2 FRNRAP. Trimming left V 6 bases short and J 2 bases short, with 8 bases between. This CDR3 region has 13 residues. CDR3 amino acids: CASGDSGNQPQHF. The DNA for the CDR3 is TGTGCTAGTGGGGACAGCGGCAATCAGCCCCAGCATTTT.

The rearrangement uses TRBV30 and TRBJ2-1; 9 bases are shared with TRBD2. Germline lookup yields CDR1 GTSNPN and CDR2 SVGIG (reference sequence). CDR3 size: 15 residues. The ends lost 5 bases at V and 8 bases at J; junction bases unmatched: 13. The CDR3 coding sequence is TGTGCCTGGCGCCCGGGCGGGAGGGCCGCCGATGAGCAGTTCTTC. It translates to CAWRPGGRAADEQFF.